The 13 T cell receptor beta chains below come from one sample, sequenced in a study of blood T cell repertoires in COVID-19 (dated by TCRdb to 2020 to 2022). The method was the immunoSEQ multiplex PCR assay. The table comes from immuneACCESS by way of TCRdb, which keeps in-frame sequences with V and J called. Part of the clones is missing from these tables; in studies checked, under half for an unresolved V gene and the rest for unknown reasons. The sample contains 65,000 to 90,000 clones, around 82% of them found a single time. Of the sample, more than 9% falls within the top ten clones. Source material: peripheral blood. All receptors come from a man in his sixties with acute or convalescent COVID-19.

In this sample, this clone turned up once. The chain links TRBV6-6 to TRBJ1-6, with 7 nucleotides matching TRBD1. Trimming took 7 bases from V and 10 from J; bases not matched to a gene: 10. Germline CDR1 and CDR2: MNHNY and SVGAGI (reference sequence). This CDR3 spans 14 amino acids. CDR3 sequence (DNA): TGTGCCAGCACCAATGACAGGGTAGGGTCACCCCTCCACTTT. Its translation is CASTNDRVGSPLHF.

The rearrangement joins TRBV4-1 to TRBJ1-2; TRBD1 might be the D (6 bases). Germline V gene sequence: CDR1 MGHRA, CDR2 YSYEKL. The CDR3 is 17 amino acids. Trimming cost V 2 bases and J 5 bases, with 21 bases left between them. In DNA, the CDR3 is TGCGCCAGCAGCCAACCCACCCAGACAGGTCAGCTGTATGGCTACACCTTC. Translated, it gives CASSQPTQTGQLYGYTF.

The genes are TRBV7-6 and TRBJ2-1, with a possible D match to TRBD2 (5 bases). There are 15 residues in the CDR3. The germline gives CDR1 SGHVS, CDR2 FNYEAQ. V was shortened by 2 bases and J by 1 base, with 9 bases between the two germline ends. CDR3 nucleotides: TGTGCCAGCAGCTTACACGAGGGTTCCTACAATGAGCAGTTCTTC. Its translation is CASSLHEGSYNEQFF.

This clone was detected once. This chain joins TRBV4-2 and TRBJ2-3, with 9 bases matching TRBD1. The CDR3 consists of 15 residues. V lost 4 bases, J lost 2 bases, and 4 bases stayed unmatched. Germline-derived CDR1 and CDR2 are LGHNA and YNFKEQ. CDR3 nucleotide sequence: TGTGCCAGCAGCCCCGGACAGGGGTACACAGATACGCAGTATTTT. The encoded protein is CASSPGQGYTDTQYF.

The chain recombines TRBV5-6 with TRBJ1-5, with unresolved D. This CDR3 is 15 amino acids long. Trimming stripped 1 base from V and 5 bases from J, with 13 bases between. The germline gives CDR1 SGHDT, CDR2 YYEEEE. The CDR3 here is CASSLRGNGHQPQHF. For the CDR3, the DNA is TGTGCCAGCAGCTTGCGAGGGAATGGGCATCAGCCCCAGCATTTT. Full variable domain (remainder filled in from reference TRBV5-6 and TRBJ1-5): DAGVTQSPTHLIKTRGQQVTLRCSPKSGHDTVSWYQQALGQGPQFIFQYYEEEERQRGNFPDRFSGHQFPNYSSELNVNALLLGDSALYLCASSLRGNGHQPQHFGDGTRLSIL.

The gene calls are TRBV4-3 and TRBJ2-3, with TRBD2 identical over 12 bases. This CDR3 comprises 17 residues. Germline-derived CDR1 and CDR2 are LGHNA and YSLEER. V dropped 0 bases and J dropped 8; count of bases not matched to a gene: 9. CDR3 in DNA: TGCGCCAGCAGCCAAGATCTGTCTAGCGGGAGGGCCTCTACGCAGTATTTT. It translates to CASSQDLSSGRASTQYF.

The CDR3 loop reads CASSTRQGRTEAFF. In nucleotides, the CDR3 is TGTGCCAGCAGCACGAGACAGGGTCGCACTGAAGCTTTCTTT. This chain connects TRBV7-6 to TRBJ1-1; 7 nucleotides agree with TRBD1. Germline V gives CDR1 SGHVS, CDR2 FNYEAQ. The V segment lost 5 bases and the J segment 4 bases; nucleotides outside the gene matches: 7. This CDR3 has 14 amino acids.

The chain carries TRBV15 and TRBJ1-1; a possible D gene is TRBD1 (6 bases). This CDR3 is built from 15 residues. Germline V gives CDR1 LNHNV, CDR2 YYDKDF (reference sequence). V gave up 0 bases and J gave up 0 bases, with 8 bases separating them. The CDR3 DNA reads as TGTGCCACCAGCAGAGACAGGGGAATGAACACTGAAGCTTTCTTT. Protein product: CATSRDRGMNTEAFF.

V usage is TRBV11-3 and J usage is TRBJ2-3, with 10 bases that match TRBD2. The CDR3 sequence is 16 residues long. Germline loops: CDR1 SGHNT, CDR2 YENEEA. The trim removed 3 bases at V and 3 bases at J, leaving 6 bases unmatched. CDR3 bases: TGTGCCAGCAGCTTCAGAGCGGGAGGGCCGACAGATACGCAGTATTTT. As protein: CASSFRAGGPTDTQYF.

CDR3 sequence reads: CASSLYGSAGVVGGELFF. The CDR3 DNA reads as TGTGCCAGCAGCTTATACGGTTCGGCGGGAGTAGTTGGCGGGGAGCTGTTTTTT. The chain uses TRBV7-9 and TRBJ2-2, with 7 bases identical to TRBD2. CDR3 length equals 18 residues. V shed 2 bases, J shed 7 bases, and the junction held 16 bases outside the gene matches. Per germline, CDR1 SEHNR and CDR2 FQNEAQ (reference sequence).

The V gene is TRBV7-8, the J gene TRBJ2-7; 8 nucleotides align to TRBD2. The CDR3 covers 14 residues. The germline V gene has CDR1 SGHVS and CDR2 FQNEAQ. V was pared by 4 bases and J by 3 bases, with 5 bases of the junction left unmatched. In DNA form, the CDR3 reads TGTGCCAGCAGCTCTCGGGAGGGTATCTACGAGCAGTACTTC. It is translated as CASSSREGIYEQYF.

The CDR3 protein is CASSLVSGSNNEQFF. The CDR3 DNA reads as TGTGCCAGCAGCTTAGTTAGCGGGAGTAACAATGAGCAGTTCTTC. V gene TRBV7-2 combines with J gene TRBJ2-1; 9 bases line up with TRBD2. The CDR3 covers 15 residues. V was clipped by 1 base and J by 5 bases; unmatched bases: 3. Per germline, CDR1 SGHTA and CDR2 FQGNSA.

The rearrangement links TRBV24-1 to TRBJ2-2; TRBD2 might be the D (6 bases). V shed 7 bases and J shed 7 bases, with 15 bases lying between them. The CDR3 contains 14 residues. Germline V lookup: CDR1 KGHDR, CDR2 SFDVKD. CDR3 protein: CATREGRRGGELFF. The DNA for the CDR3 is TGTGCCACCAGGGAGGGGCGGCGCGGCGGGGAGCTGTTTTTT.